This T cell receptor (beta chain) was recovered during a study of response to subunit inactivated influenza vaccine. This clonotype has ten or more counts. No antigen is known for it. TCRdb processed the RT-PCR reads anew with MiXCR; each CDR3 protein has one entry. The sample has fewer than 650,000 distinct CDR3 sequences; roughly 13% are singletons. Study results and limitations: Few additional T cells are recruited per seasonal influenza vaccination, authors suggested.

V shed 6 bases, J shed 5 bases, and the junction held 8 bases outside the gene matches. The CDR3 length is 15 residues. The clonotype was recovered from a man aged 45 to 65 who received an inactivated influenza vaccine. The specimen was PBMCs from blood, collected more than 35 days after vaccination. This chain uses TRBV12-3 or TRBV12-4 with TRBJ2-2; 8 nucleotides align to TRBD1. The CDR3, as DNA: TGTGCCAGCAGCGGGGCAGGGGGCCTAACCGGGGAGCTGTTTTTT. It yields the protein CASSGAGGLTGELFF.